This record concerns one T cell receptor beta chain sequence. Its antigen is currently unknown. Unique molecular identifiers were incorporated when the TCRbeta library was constructed. TCRdb re-called the PCR reads with MiXCR, one entry per CDR3 protein. In the table there are around 270,000 distinct CDR3 sequences, roughly 8.2% of which are singletons. The data belong to a study of T-cell reconstitution after alpha-beta-depleted transplantation in children. Broader study findings: T-cell counts and diversity were attributed mostly to newly produced T cells one year after transplant. Day-60 TCRbeta diversity that was high in some patients was derived from surviving recipient T cells and thymic progenitors. Roughly two months post-transplant, alpha-beta T cells reportedly originated from several hundred graft clones that had expanded.

Germline V gene lookup returns CDR1 SGDLS and CDR2 YYNGEE. CDR3 length equals 15 residues. Between the trimmed V and J ends, which lost 0 bases and 2 bases, there was a span of 10 bases. The TCR originated in a female patient between 2 and 15 years old who had a stem cell transplant for Fanconi anemia, so the T cells may come from the graft donor. This sequence joins TRBV9 and TRBJ2-3; D perhaps matches TRBD2 (5 bases). The sample in question was peripheral blood, obtained 360 days after TCRalphabeta/CD19-depleted stem cell transplant. The CDR3 region has the DNA TGTGCCAGCAGCGTAGGAGCGGCGAACACAGATACGCAGTATTTT. Translating it yields CASSVGAANTDTQYF.